Presented here are 14 T cell receptor beta chains from one specimen sequenced in a study of T cell repertoires in cytomegalovirus infection. TCRdb passed the reads through MiXCR, listing each CDR3 protein once. This sample carries around 170,000 distinct CDR3 sequences, around 14% of them seen once, and the ten largest clones take 25% to 30%. The sequenced material came from PBMCs. These receptors all stem from a human donor in good health (CMV status not recorded). Some clones in this sample may be carry-over from other donors' samples.

This clonotype has a handful of counts. The chain has TRBV19 and TRBJ2-7, with 9 bases aligning to TRBD1. The trim removed 5 bases at V and 4 bases at J, leaving 9 bases unmatched. Germline values: CDR1 LNHDA, CDR2 SQIVND (reference sequence). CDR3 size: 15 residues. The DNA for the CDR3 is TGTGCCAGTAGTTTTGGACAGGGGAGGGGATACGAGCAGTACTTC. Encoded protein: CASSFGQGRGYEQYF.

A few counts support this clonotype. The CDR3 DNA reads TGTGCCAGCAGCCTAAAGGAGCCTCTTCTTTACAATGAGCAGTTCTTC. It translates to CASSLKEPLLYNEQFF. The chain employs TRBV9 and TRBJ2-1; D call uncertain. CDR3 size: 16 residues. V dropped 4 bases and J dropped 4 bases, with 18 bases sitting between them. In germline, CDR1 is SGDLS, CDR2 YYNGEE. Full variable domain (remainder filled in from reference TRBV9 and TRBJ2-1): DSGVTQTPKHLITATGQRVTLRCSPRSGDLSVYWYQQSLDQGLQFLIQYYNGEERAKGNILERFSAQQFPDLHSELNLSSLELGDSALYFCASSLKEPLLYNEQFFGPGTRLTVL.

This clonotype was recorded a few times. The chain is built from TRBV14 and TRBJ2-3; 8 bases align to TRBD2. With 0 bases clipped from V and 4 bases from J, the junction kept 6 bases outside the gene matches. Germline V CDR1 and CDR2: SGHDN, FVKESK. The CDR3 sequence is 16 residues long. The CDR3 bases are TGTGCCAGCAGCCAAGAACCGGGGCGGGAGGCAGATACGCAGTATTTT. Residues: CASSQEPGREADTQYF.

This clonotype has ten or more counts. The V call is TRBV7-2, the J call TRBJ2-6, with 9 positions matching TRBD1. The V segment lost 5 bases and the J segment 3 bases; nucleotides outside the gene matches: 14. CDR3 size: 19 residues. CDR1 is SGHTA and CDR2 is FQGNSA in the germline V gene. The CDR3 sequence is CASSKKGQGVSGGANVLTF. As DNA, the CDR3 is TGTGCCAGCAGCAAAAAGGGACAGGGAGTTTCAGGTGGGGCCAACGTCCTGACTTTC.

The genes are TRBV3-1 and TRBJ1-6; 10 bases agree with TRBD1. CDR1 and CDR2 (germline): LGHDT, YNNKEL (reference sequence). The CDR3 length is 15 residues. Trimming took 5 bases from V and 9 from J; bases not matched to a gene: 7. CDR3 sequence reads: CASSGTGTGVSPLHF. In DNA form, the CDR3 reads TGTGCCAGCAGCGGCACCGGGACAGGGGTTTCACCCCTCCACTTT.

At least ten counts were recorded for this clonotype. The genes are TRBV12-3 or TRBV12-4 and TRBJ2-4; D perhaps matches TRBD1 (6 bases). V was cut by 6 bases and J by 2 bases, with 20 bases left in between. This CDR3 comprises 17 residues. This CDR3 reads CASRTTPTGLTKNIQYF. In DNA form, the CDR3 reads TGTGCCAGCAGAACCACACCCACAGGGTTGACCAAAAACATTCAGTACTTC.

J is TRBJ2-7 and V is TRBV12-3 or TRBV12-4, with TRBD1 matching over 7 bases. The CDR3 length is 13 residues. After removal of 5 bases from V and 3 bases from J, the junction contained 4 bases not matched to a gene. The CDR3 region is CASSPGTVYEQYF. CDR3 DNA: TGTGCCAGCAGTCCCGGGACAGTCTACGAGCAGTACTTC.

This clonotype occurred many times. The chain couples TRBV12-3 or TRBV12-4 to TRBJ2-5; either TRBD1 or TRBD2 may supply D (5 bases each). V lost 6 bases and J 1 base, leaving 18 bases between the germline ends. This CDR3 comprises 16 residues. CDR3 sequence: CASSFIPGRSQETQYF. The CDR3 bases are TGTGCCAGCAGCTTCATCCCGGGACGGTCCCAAGAGACCCAGTACTTC.

This clonotype was seen only a few times. The genes are TRBV5-1 and TRBJ1-1; D gene ambiguous. The CDR3 is 16 residues long. The germline V and J ends were trimmed by 4 bases and 4 bases, with 20 bases remaining between them. From germline, CDR1 is SGHRS and CDR2 YFSETQ. CDR3: CASSLPVGGKVTEAFF. In nucleotides, the CDR3 is TGCGCCAGCAGCCTCCCAGTTGGAGGCAAAGTCACTGAAGCTTTCTTT.

This chain connects TRBV7-4 to TRBJ1-5, with 7 positions matching TRBD1. Germline V gene sequence: CDR1 SGHVT, CDR2 SQSDAQ. The V segment lost 7 bases and the J segment 3 bases; nucleotides outside the gene matches: 12. This CDR3 is built from 16 residues. The DNA of the CDR3 is TGTGCCAGCACTACGAATAATGGGACAGTCAATCAGCCCCAGCATTTT. It yields the protein CASTTNNGTVNQPQHF.

This clonotype was found many times. The V and J genes are TRBV29-1 and TRBJ2-7; D is possibly TRBD1 or TRBD2 (6 bases each). Germline values: CDR1 SQVTM, CDR2 ANQGSEA. V shed 3 bases and J shed 2 bases, with 11 bases lying between them. CDR3 length equals 13 residues. DNA of the CDR3: TGCAGCGTTGACGGGGGCAGCACCTACGAGCAGTACTTC. Translation: CSVDGGSTYEQYF.

The V and J genes are TRBV14 and TRBJ1-2, with TRBD1 identical over 7 bases. Germline loops: CDR1 SGHDN, CDR2 FVKESK. The CDR3 spans 14 residues. V lost 4 bases and J lost 6; bases outside the gene matches: 8. CDR3 residues: CASSPLTGDHGYTF. The CDR3 region has the DNA TGTGCCAGCAGCCCACTAACAGGGGACCATGGCTACACCTTC. Filled out from reference TRBV14 and TRBJ1-2, the complete variable domain reads EAGVTQFPSHSVIEKGQTVTLRCDPISGHDNLYWYRRVMGKEIKFLLHFVKESKQDESGMPNNRFLAERTGGTYSTLKVQPAELEDSGVYFCASSPLTGDHGYTFGSGTRLTVV.

This clonotype was counted once. Just one base apart from a much larger clone, this may be a read error. The rearrangement joins TRBV11-2 to TRBJ2-2; tentatively, D is TRBD2 (5 bases). The germline V gene has CDR1 SGHAT and CDR2 FQNNGV. V lost 5 bases, J lost 7 bases, and 23 bases lay in between. CDR3 size: 17 residues. CDR3 in amino acids: CASSPGFLNTGNGELFF. The CDR3 coding sequence is TGTGCCAGCAGCCCCGGGTTCCTAAATACGGGAAACGGGGAGCTGTTTTTT.

This clonotype showed up many times. This chain uses TRBV6-5 with TRBJ1-2; D perhaps matches TRBD1 (6 bases). The CDR3 runs to 12 residues. Looked up from germline, CDR1 is MNHEY and CDR2 is SVGAGI. The V end was cut by 6 bases, the J end by 7 bases, with 12 bases between. The CDR3 is CASSGGGFGYTF. The CDR3 coding sequence is TGTGCCAGCAGCGGAGGGGGGTTTGGCTACACCTTC.